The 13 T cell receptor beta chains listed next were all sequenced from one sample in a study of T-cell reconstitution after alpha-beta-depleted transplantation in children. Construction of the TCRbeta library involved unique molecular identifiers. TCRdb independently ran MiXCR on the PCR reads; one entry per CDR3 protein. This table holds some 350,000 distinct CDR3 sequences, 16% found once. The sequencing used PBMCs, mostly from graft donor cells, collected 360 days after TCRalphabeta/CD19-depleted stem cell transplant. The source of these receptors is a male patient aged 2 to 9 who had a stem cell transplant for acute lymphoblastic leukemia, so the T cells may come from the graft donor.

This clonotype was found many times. CDR3 residues: CASTPGHNNQPQHF. CDR3 nucleotide sequence: TGTGCCAGCACCCCGGGACATAACAATCAGCCCCAGCATTTT. This chain uses TRBV12-3 or TRBV12-4 with TRBJ1-5, with a tentative D call TRBD1 (6 bases). The CDR3 runs 14 residues. Deletions cut 7 bases from V and 3 bases from J, with 13 bases between.

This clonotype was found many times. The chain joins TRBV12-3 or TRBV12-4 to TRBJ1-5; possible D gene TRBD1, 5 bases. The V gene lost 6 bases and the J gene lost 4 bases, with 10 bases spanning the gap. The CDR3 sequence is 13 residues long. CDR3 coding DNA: TGTGCCAGCAGAGGGACGGTGAATCAGCCCCAGCATTTT. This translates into CASRGTVNQPQHF.

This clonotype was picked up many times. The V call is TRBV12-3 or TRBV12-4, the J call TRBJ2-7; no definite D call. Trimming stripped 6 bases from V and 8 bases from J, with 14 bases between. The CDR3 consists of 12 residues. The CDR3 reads CASSTTPGKQYF. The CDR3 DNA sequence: TGTGCCAGCAGCACTACACCCGGAAAGCAGTACTTC.

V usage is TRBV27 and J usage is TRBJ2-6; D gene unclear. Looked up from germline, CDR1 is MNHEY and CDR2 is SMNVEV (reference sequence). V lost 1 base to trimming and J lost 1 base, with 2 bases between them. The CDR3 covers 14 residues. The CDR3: CASSLFSGANVLTF. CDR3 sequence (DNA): TGTGCCAGCAGTTTATTTTCTGGGGCCAACGTCCTGACTTTC.

The chain's CDR3 is CASSFLAGAGTGELFF. The CDR3 DNA reads TGTGCCAGCAGTTTCCTAGCGGGAGCGGGCACCGGGGAGCTGTTTTTT. The V call is TRBV27, the J call TRBJ2-2; TRBD2 matches 10 bases. CDR1 is MNHEY and CDR2 is SMNVEV in the germline V gene (reference sequence). V shed 3 bases and J 4 bases; nucleotides not matched to a gene: 5. This CDR3 has 16 residues.

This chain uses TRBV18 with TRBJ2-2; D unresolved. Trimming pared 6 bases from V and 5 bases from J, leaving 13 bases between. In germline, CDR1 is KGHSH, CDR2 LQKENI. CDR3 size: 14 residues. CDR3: CASSGQMGTGELFF. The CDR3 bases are TGTGCCAGCTCCGGCCAGATGGGAACCGGGGAGCTGTTTTTT.

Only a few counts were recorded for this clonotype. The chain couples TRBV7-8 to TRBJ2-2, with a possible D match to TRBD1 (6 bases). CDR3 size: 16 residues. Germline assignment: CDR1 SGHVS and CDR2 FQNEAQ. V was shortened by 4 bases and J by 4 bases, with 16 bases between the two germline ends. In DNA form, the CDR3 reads TGTGCCAGCAGCTCACCGGGACAAGGTCGCACCGGGGAGCTGTTTTTT. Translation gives CASSSPGQGRTGELFF.

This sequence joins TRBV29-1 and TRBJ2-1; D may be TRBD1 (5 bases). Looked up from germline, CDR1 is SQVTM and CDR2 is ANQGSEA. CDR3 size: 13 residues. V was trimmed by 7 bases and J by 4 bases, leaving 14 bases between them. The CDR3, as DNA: TGCAGCGGTAGGACACCGACTTACAATGAGCAGTTCTTC. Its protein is CSGRTPTYNEQFF.

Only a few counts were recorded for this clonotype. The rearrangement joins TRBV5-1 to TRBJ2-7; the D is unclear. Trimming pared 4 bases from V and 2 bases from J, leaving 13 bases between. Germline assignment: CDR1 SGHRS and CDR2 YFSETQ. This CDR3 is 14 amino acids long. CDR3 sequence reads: CASSPVGATYEQYF. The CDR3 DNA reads TGCGCCAGCAGCCCAGTGGGCGCGACCTACGAGCAGTACTTC. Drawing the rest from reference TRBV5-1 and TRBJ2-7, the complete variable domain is KAGVTQTPRYLIKTRGQQVTLSCSPISGHRSVSWYQQTPGQGLQFLFEYFSETQRNKGNFPGRFSGRQFSNSRSEMNVSTLELGDSALYLCASSPVGATYEQYFGPGTRLTVT.

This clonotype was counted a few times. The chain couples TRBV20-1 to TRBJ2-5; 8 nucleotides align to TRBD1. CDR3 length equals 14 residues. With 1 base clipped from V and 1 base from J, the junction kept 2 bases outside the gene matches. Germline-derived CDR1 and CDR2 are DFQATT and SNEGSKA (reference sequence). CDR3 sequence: CSARGDRGQETQYF. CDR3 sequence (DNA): TGCAGTGCTAGAGGAGACAGGGGCCAAGAGACCCAGTACTTC.

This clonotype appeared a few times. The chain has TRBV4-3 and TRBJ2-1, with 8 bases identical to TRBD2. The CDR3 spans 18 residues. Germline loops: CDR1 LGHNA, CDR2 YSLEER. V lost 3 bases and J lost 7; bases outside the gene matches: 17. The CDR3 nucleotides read TGCGCCAGCAGCCAGGCACCCGAAGCGGGAGCCGGGGTAAATGAGCAGTTCTTC. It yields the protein CASSQAPEAGAGVNEQFF.

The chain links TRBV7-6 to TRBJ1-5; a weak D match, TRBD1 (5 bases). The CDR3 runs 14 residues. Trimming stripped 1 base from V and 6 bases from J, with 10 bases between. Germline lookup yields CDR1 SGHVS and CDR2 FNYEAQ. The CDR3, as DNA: TGTGCCAGCAGCTTAGAAGGGGAGGCTCAGCCCCAGCATTTT. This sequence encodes CASSLEGEAQPQHF.

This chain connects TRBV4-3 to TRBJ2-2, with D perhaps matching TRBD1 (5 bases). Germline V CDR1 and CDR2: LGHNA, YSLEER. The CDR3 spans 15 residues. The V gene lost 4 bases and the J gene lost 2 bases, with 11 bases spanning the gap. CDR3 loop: CASSLDSTNTGELFF. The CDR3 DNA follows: TGCGCCAGCAGCCTCGACAGTACCAACACCGGGGAGCTGTTTTTT.